Presented here are 27 T cell receptor beta chains from one specimen sequenced in a study of blood T cell repertoires in COVID-19. TCRdb's copy holds only in-frame clones and misses some; the assay was immunoSEQ multiplex PCR. This table has some 300,000 clones, approximately 88% appearing once. The sample consisted of peripheral blood. Receptors were obtained from a woman in her thirties who had recovered from COVID-19.

The CDR3 sequence: CASSSSDRVYGYTF. As DNA, the CDR3 is TGTGCCAGCAGCTCTTCTGACAGGGTCTATGGCTACACCTTC. V usage is TRBV28 and J usage is TRBJ1-2; 7 bases map to TRBD1. Trimming took 6 bases from V and 4 from J; bases not matched to a gene: 8. This CDR3 is 14 amino acids long. Germline V gene data show CDR1 as MDHEN and CDR2 as SYDVKM.

This clone has only one observation. The chain recombines TRBV30 with TRBJ2-5; 8 nucleotides agree with TRBD1. Unmatched junction bases numbered 6, after V lost 5 bases and J lost 4 bases. CDR1 is GTSNPN, CDR2 SVGIG, per germline (reference sequence). The CDR3 loop spans 13 amino acids. The DNA of the CDR3 is TGTGCCTGGGACCCCAGGGGGCGAGAGACCCAGTACTTC. It is translated as CAWDPRGRETQYF.

V is TRBV2 and J is TRBJ1-1, with D perhaps matching TRBD1 (6 bases). The CDR3 contains 14 residues. In germline, CDR1 is SNHLY, CDR2 FYNNEI. V was pared by 6 bases and J by 5 bases, with 16 bases between. The CDR3 DNA follows: TGTGCCAGCAGGGCCCCTCACACAGGGACTGAAGCTTTCTTT. This codes for CASRAPHTGTEAFF.

This clone showed up just a few times. Other nucleotide sequences in the sample specify the same CDR3. The chain joins TRBV4-3 to TRBJ2-3; 10 nucleotides line up with TRBD1. CDR1 is LGHNA, CDR2 YSLEER, per germline. The CDR3 runs 15 residues. The ends lost 4 bases at V and 3 bases at J; junction bases unmatched: 4. The CDR3 bases are TGCGCCAGCAGCCTTACGGGACAGGGGACAGATACGCAGTATTTT. Amino acid sequence: CASSLTGQGTDTQYF.

This clone showed up just a few times. The chain links TRBV7-2 to TRBJ1-4; D is perhaps TRBD1 (5 bases). The CDR3 is 16 amino acids. The V and J ends lost 1 base and 8 bases respectively, with 17 bases between them. CDR1 is SGHTA and CDR2 is FQGNSA in the germline V gene. The CDR3 sequence: CASSLEVSPGREKLFF. In DNA form, the CDR3 reads TGTGCCAGCAGCTTAGAGGTCTCTCCAGGGCGGGAAAAACTGTTTTTT.

The chain uses TRBV9 and TRBJ2-3; D possibly corresponds to TRBD2 (5 bases). The CDR3 runs to 14 residues. Germline V gene sequence: CDR1 SGDLS, CDR2 YYNGEE. V dropped 3 bases and J dropped 11 bases, with 19 bases sitting between them. The CDR3 here is CASSESLLAAGQYF. CDR3 sequence (DNA): TGTGCCAGCAGCGAGTCGCTCCTAGCAGCCGGGCAGTATTTT.

The chain employs TRBV13 and TRBJ1-2; 7 bases agree with TRBD1. This CDR3 has 16 residues. V lost 5 bases and J lost 2; bases outside the gene matches: 11. In germline, CDR1 is PRHDT, CDR2 FYEKMQ (reference sequence). The CDR3 here is CASSRPSDRANYGYTF. CDR3 nucleotide sequence: TGTGCCAGCAGCCGCCCTTCTGACAGGGCCAACTATGGCTACACCTTC.

V and J are TRBV12-3 or TRBV12-4 and TRBJ1-5; D not certain. The CDR3 has 13 amino acids. V shed 6 bases and J shed 5 bases, with 11 bases lying between them. This chain's CDR3 is CASSFGGYQPQHF. CDR3 sequence (DNA): TGTGCCAGCAGCTTTGGAGGGTATCAGCCCCAGCATTTT.

This chain uses TRBV10-3 with TRBJ2-7; D may be TRBD1 (6 bases). The ends were cut back, 10 bases at V and 8 bases at J, with 21 bases in the middle. This CDR3 comprises 13 residues. CDR1 and CDR2 (germline): ENHRY, SYGVKD. CDR3 bases: TGTGCCACCCAACCGGGGCCTAGGGACAAGCAGTACTTC. Translating gives CATQPGPRDKQYF.

The genes are TRBV7-8 and TRBJ2-2; 8 nucleotides match TRBD1. The CDR3 is made up of 17 amino acids. V gave up 4 bases and J gave up 1 base; unmatched junction bases: 8. Per the germline V gene, CDR1 is SGHVS and CDR2 is FQNEAQ. The CDR3 DNA sequence: TGTGCCAGCAGCTCCTTAGCCGGGACAGGGAACACCGGGGAGCTGTTTTTT. This translates into CASSSLAGTGNTGELFF.

This clone was detected only once. J is TRBJ2-5 and V is TRBV5-1; 11 nucleotides match TRBD2. CDR3 length: 15 amino acids. CDR1 and CDR2 (germline): SGHRS, YFSETQ. The V segment lost 1 base and the J segment 5 bases; nucleotides outside the gene matches: 4. The CDR3 DNA is TGCGCCAGCAGCTTGTCGGGACTAGCGGCGGAGACCCAGTACTTC. Its translation is CASSLSGLAAETQYF.

This chain connects TRBV21-1 to TRBJ1-1; TRBD1 reflects the table's D call only, with no check against the DNA. TRBV21-1 is deemed a pseudogene. The CDR3 has 18 residues. The CDR3 DNA is TGTGCCATCCTGGTCCCAATTCCGCCGACAGGTCTTGGGACTGAAGCTTTCTTT. It yields the protein CAILVPIPPTGLGTEAFF.

The rearrangement joins TRBV7-3 to TRBJ2-1; 14 nucleotides align to TRBD2. Germline loops: CDR1 SGHTA, CDR2 FQGTGA. The CDR3 length is 18 residues. V dropped 0 bases and J dropped 8; count of bases not matched to a gene: 9. CDR3 DNA: TGTGCCAGCAGCTTAACAGGGACTAGCGGGGGCCCCCCACATGAGCAGTTCTTC. Residues: CASSLTGTSGGPPHEQFF.

The chain employs TRBV7-3 and TRBJ2-4; 7 bases are shared with TRBD2. Germline assignment: CDR1 SGHTA and CDR2 FQGTGA. The CDR3 is 15 amino acids. The V segment lost 2 bases and the J segment 9 bases; nucleotides outside the gene matches: 10. The CDR3 DNA follows: TGTGCCAGCAGCTTACGTCTAGCGGCCCGACCCATTCAGTACTTC. This codes for CASSLRLAARPIQYF.

The rearrangement links TRBV2 to TRBJ2-7; maybe TRBD2 (5 bases). Germline loops: CDR1 SNHLY, CDR2 FYNNEI. With 7 bases removed from V and 7 bases from J, the gap between germline ends came to 20 bases. The CDR3 length is 14 residues. CDR3 bases: TGTGCCAGCACTAAGAGGGCGTCGTCGAGTGAGCAGTACTTC. This codes for CASTKRASSSEQYF.

V is TRBV11-2 and J is TRBJ2-3; 13 bases line up with TRBD2. V lost 5 bases and J lost 2; bases outside the gene matches: 4. Germline V gene lookup returns CDR1 SGHAT and CDR2 FQNNGV. The CDR3 loop spans 16 amino acids. The CDR3 nucleotides read TGTGCCAGCAGCCCGGGACTAGCGGGGTACACAGATACGCAGTATTTT. Translated, it gives CASSPGLAGYTDTQYF.

This sequence joins TRBV6-5 and TRBJ2-2; possibly TRBD1 for D (6 bases). With 5 bases removed from V and 9 bases from J, the gap between germline ends came to 13 bases. The CDR3 spans 13 residues. Germline values: CDR1 MNHEY, CDR2 SVGAGI. The CDR3 is CASSPGHVRELFF. Written as DNA, the CDR3 is TGTGCCAGCAGTCCGGGACACGTGAGGGAGCTGTTTTTT.

The chain's CDR3 is CASSLDRGREYF. The CDR3 bases are TGTGCCAGCAGCCTTGACAGGGGGAGGGAGTACTTC. This chain uses TRBV7-8 with TRBJ2-7; 9 nucleotides match TRBD1. The CDR3 covers 12 residues. CDR1 and CDR2 from the germline V gene are SGHVS and FQNEAQ. Trimming cost V 5 bases and J 11 bases; bases outside gene matches: 7.

The rearrangement joins TRBV28 to TRBJ1-1, with TRBD1 identical over 8 bases. This CDR3 is built from 14 residues. V gave up 5 bases and J gave up 6 bases; unmatched junction bases: 8. In germline, CDR1 is MDHEN, CDR2 SYDVKM. The CDR3 reads CASSPQGARPEAFF. Here the CDR3 DNA reads TGTGCCAGCAGTCCTCAGGGGGCGCGCCCTGAAGCTTTCTTT.

This clone has a count of ten or more. The same CDR3 arises from other DNA sequences in this sample as well. V and J are TRBV12-3 or TRBV12-4 and TRBJ2-5, with D unclear. Trimming took 3 bases from V and 5 from J, leaving 4 bases between them. The CDR3 contains 11 residues. This chain's CDR3 is CASSFGETQYF. The CDR3 DNA is TGTGCCAGCAGTTTCGGTGAGACCCAGTACTTC.

This chain uses TRBV7-9 with TRBJ2-3, with TRBD2 matching 14 bases. CDR1 is SEHNR and CDR2 is FQNEAQ in the germline V gene (reference sequence). V was clipped by 5 bases and J by 0 bases; unmatched bases: 7. This CDR3 is 18 amino acids long. In DNA form, the CDR3 reads TGTGCCAGCAGCCTAGGGACTAGCGGGGGCCTAAGCACAGATACGCAGTATTTT. Its protein product is CASSLGTSGGLSTDTQYF. Together with reference TRBV7-9 and TRBJ2-3, the CDR3 gives the full variable domain: DTGVSQNPRHKITKRGQNVTFRCDPISEHNRLYWYRQTLGQGPEFLTYFQNEAQLEKSRLLSDRFSAERPKGSFSTLEIQRTEQGDSAMYLCASSLGTSGGLSTDTQYFGPGTRLTVL.

The genes are TRBV7-2 and TRBJ2-4, with a possible D match to TRBD1 (6 bases). Per the germline V gene, CDR1 is SGHTA and CDR2 is FQGNSA. This CDR3 contains 15 residues. Trimming took off 2 bases at V and 5 bases at J, with 13 bases between the two ends. The CDR3 region has the DNA TGTGCCAGCAGCTTATCACAGGGATCTCAAAACATTCAGTACTTC. Its protein product is CASSLSQGSQNIQYF.

The J gene is TRBJ1-6, the V gene TRBV15; perhaps TRBD1 as D (5 bases). Looked up from germline, CDR1 is LNHNV and CDR2 is YYDKDF (reference sequence). The CDR3 is made up of 16 amino acids. Trimming removed 4 bases from V and 8 bases from J, with 18 bases in between. CDR3 region: CATSTHPGRVYSPLHF. DNA of the CDR3: TGTGCCACCAGCACCCACCCAGGCAGGGTATATTCACCCCTCCACTTT.

CDR3 bases: TGCGCCAGCAGCCAACGCCTAACAGGGATCCAAGAGACCCAGTACTTC. It codes for CASSQRLTGIQETQYF. The chain uses TRBV4-1 and TRBJ2-5, with a tentative D call TRBD1 (6 bases). This CDR3 comprises 16 residues. Germline loops: CDR1 MGHRA, CDR2 YSYEKL. V was trimmed by 2 bases and J by 1 base, leaving 14 bases between them.

CDR3 bases: TGCGCCAGCAGCTCAGGTACCTACAATGAGCAGTTCTTC. Amino acids: CASSSGTYNEQFF. The rearrangement joins TRBV5-1 to TRBJ2-1; D gene unclear. From germline, CDR1 is SGHRS and CDR2 YFSETQ. V was trimmed by 3 bases and J by 2 bases, leaving 6 bases between them. The CDR3 contains 13 residues.

The CDR3 reads CASSITGEGRTFNSEQYF. DNA for the CDR3: TGTGCCAGTAGTATAACGGGGGAGGGTCGGACGTTTAACAGCGAGCAGTACTTC. The chain joins TRBV19 to TRBJ2-7; 7 bases agree with TRBD2. The CDR3 is made up of 18 amino acids. V shed 2 bases, J shed 6 bases, and the junction held 19 bases outside the gene matches. From germline, CDR1 is LNHDA and CDR2 SQIVND (reference sequence).

The chain recombines TRBV5-8 with TRBJ2-7; 11 bases match TRBD1. This CDR3 comprises 15 residues. J was trimmed by 3 bases and V by 4 bases; bases with no gene match: 6. Germline CDR1 and CDR2: SGHTS and YDEGEE. In DNA form, the CDR3 reads TGTGCCAGCAGCGGGGCCGGGACAGGGGGCTACGAGCAGTACTTC. Amino acid sequence: CASSGAGTGGYEQYF.